The 14 T cell receptor beta chains below come from one sample, sequenced in a study of technical replicates of blood from a few donors. The repertoire was sequenced with immunoSEQ multiplex PCR; TCRdb's copy has only in-frame clones and lacks some. This sample carries roughly 72,000 clones, around 94% of them seen once, and the ten largest clones take about 0.36%. Material for sequencing was T cells isolated from PBMCs. These receptors were taken from a human donor in good health.

V and J are TRBV9 and TRBJ1-2; 12 positions match TRBD1. The CDR3 length is 17 residues. With 3 bases clipped from V and 3 bases from J, the junction kept 9 bases outside the gene matches. CDR1 and CDR2 from the germline V gene are SGDLS and YYNGEE. The CDR3 spells CASSGPGTGGGDYGYTF. The CDR3 DNA sequence: TGTGCCAGCAGCGGACCGGGGACAGGGGGCGGTGACTATGGCTACACCTTC. Full variable domain (rest looked up from reference TRBV9 and TRBJ1-2): DSGVTQTPKHLITATGQRVTLRCSPRSGDLSVYWYQQSLDQGLQFLIQYYNGEERAKGNILERFSAQQFPDLHSELNLSSLELGDSALYFCASSGPGTGGGDYGYTFGSGTRLTVV.

J is TRBJ2-7 and V is TRBV11-2; 7 bases align to TRBD1. This CDR3 is built from 15 residues. Trimming removed 5 bases from V and 3 bases from J; junction bases left unmatched: 10. In germline, CDR1 is SGHAT, CDR2 FQNNGV. The CDR3 loop reads CASSIRSGGYYEQYF. CDR3 DNA sequence: TGTGCCAGCAGCATCCGCTCAGGGGGTTACTACGAGCAGTACTTC.

This clone was counted only a few times. The V and J genes are TRBV6-5 and TRBJ1-2; tentatively, D is TRBD1 (5 bases). V was shortened by 2 bases and J by 6 bases, with 10 bases between the two germline ends. CDR1 is MNHEY and CDR2 is SVGAGI in the germline V gene. The CDR3 spans 13 residues. The CDR3, as DNA: TGTGCCAGCAGTTACCGTGACAGAGATGGCTACACCTTC. It codes for CASSYRDRDGYTF.

The chain links TRBV4-2 to TRBJ1-1; D not certain. The length of the CDR3 is 15 residues. V dropped 0 bases and J dropped 1 base, with 9 bases sitting between them. Looked up from germline, CDR1 is LGHNA and CDR2 is YNFKEQ. The CDR3 DNA sequence: TGTGCCAGCAGCCAAGAAACGGTGAGGAACACTGAAGCTTTCTTT. This translates into CASSQETVRNTEAFF.

The chain employs TRBV6-5 and TRBJ2-5, with TRBD1 matching over 8 bases. This CDR3 has 14 amino acids. With V trimmed by 5 bases and J by 7 bases, 9 bases remained unmatched. Looked up from germline, CDR1 is MNHEY and CDR2 is SVGAGI. The CDR3 DNA follows: TGTGCCAGCAGTAAACCTACGGGACAGGCGACCCAGTACTTC. It specifies CASSKPTGQATQYF.

The chain links TRBV9 to TRBJ2-7, with unresolved D. CDR1 is SGDLS, CDR2 YYNGEE, per germline. The CDR3 has 13 amino acids. The V end was cut by 1 base, the J end by 3 bases, with 8 bases between. The CDR3 region has the DNA TGTGCCAGCAGCGTATTTCCAGACTACGAGCAGTACTTC. Translation: CASSVFPDYEQYF.

The chain recombines TRBV2 with TRBJ2-7; 7 nucleotides line up with TRBD1. Trimming took 5 bases from V and 3 from J; bases not matched to a gene: 4. CDR1 and CDR2 from the germline V gene are SNHLY and FYNNEI. The CDR3 is made up of 13 amino acids. The CDR3 reads CASSSGQRYEQYF. CDR3 in DNA: TGTGCCAGCAGTTCGGGACAGCGCTACGAGCAGTACTTC. Looking up the rest from reference TRBV2 and TRBJ2-7 gives the full variable domain: EPEVTQTPSHQVTQMGQEVILRCVPISNHLYFYWYRQILGQKVEFLVSFYNNEISEKSEIFDDQFSVERPDGSNFTLKIRSTKLEDSAMYFCASSSGQRYEQYFGPGTRLTVT.

This rearrangement joins TRBV19 to TRBJ1-1; 10 bases agree with TRBD1. This CDR3 spans 14 amino acids. Germline CDR1 LNHDA, CDR2 SQIVND (reference sequence). V dropped 10 bases and J dropped 1; count of bases not matched to a gene: 6. For the CDR3, the DNA is TGTGCCACCCGCCGGGACAGGGGGAACACTGAAGCTTTCTTT. Residues: CATRRDRGNTEAFF.

The V and J genes are TRBV2 and TRBJ2-5; 11 positions agree with TRBD2. With V trimmed by 9 bases and J by 5 bases, 5 bases remained unmatched. This CDR3 region has 13 residues. CDR1 and CDR2 from the germline V gene are SNHLY and FYNNEI. The CDR3 loop is CASSSGRSETQYF. CDR3 bases: TGTGCCAGTTCTAGCGGGAGGTCTGAGACCCAGTACTTC.

This rearrangement joins TRBV6-4 to TRBJ2-6; D is possibly TRBD2 (5 bases). CDR1 and CDR2 (germline): MRHNA, SNTAGT. This CDR3 is 14 amino acids long. Between the trimmed V and J ends, which lost 4 bases and 2 bases, there was a span of 6 bases. CDR3 protein: CASSGRAGANVLTF. The DNA for the CDR3 is TGTGCCAGCAGTGGGCGGGCTGGGGCCAACGTCCTGACTTTC.

The V call is TRBV19, the J call TRBJ2-3; D gene uncertain. Between the trimmed V and J ends, which lost 3 bases and 6 bases, there was a span of 4 bases. CDR1 and CDR2 from the germline V gene are LNHDA and SQIVND (reference sequence). The CDR3 spans 11 residues. The CDR3 DNA reads TGTGCCAGTAGTATCTCTGATACGCAGTATTTT. Encoded protein: CASSISDTQYF.

As for this clone: Other DNA sequences in this sample translate to the same CDR3. The V and J genes are TRBV6-5 and TRBJ1-5; D might be TRBD1 (6 bases). Trimming stripped 0 bases from V and 7 bases from J, with 7 bases between. Germline values: CDR1 MNHEY, CDR2 SVGAGI. The CDR3 length is 13 residues. The CDR3 nucleotides read TGTGCCAGCAGTTACTCGACAGGACAGCCCCAGCATTTT. Translation: CASSYSTGQPQHF.

This rearrangement joins TRBV6-6 to TRBJ2-5, with 9 bases lining up with TRBD1. The V gene end was trimmed by 4 bases and the J gene end by 3 bases; junction bases not matched to a gene: 3. CDR1 is MNHNY and CDR2 is SVGAGI in the germline V gene (reference sequence). This CDR3 comprises 14 residues. The CDR3, as DNA: TGTGCCAGCAGTTTGGGACAGGGAGAAGAGACCCAGTACTTC. Protein product: CASSLGQGEETQYF.

The rearrangement joins TRBV7-6 to TRBJ1-1; 7 bases map to TRBD1. V dropped 0 bases and J dropped 0; count of bases not matched to a gene: 4. The CDR3 extends over 16 amino acids. The germline gives CDR1 SGHVS, CDR2 FNYEAQ. The CDR3 bases are TGTGCCAGCAGCTTAGCTACAGGGGCCGTGAACACTGAAGCTTTCTTT. It codes for CASSLATGAVNTEAFF.